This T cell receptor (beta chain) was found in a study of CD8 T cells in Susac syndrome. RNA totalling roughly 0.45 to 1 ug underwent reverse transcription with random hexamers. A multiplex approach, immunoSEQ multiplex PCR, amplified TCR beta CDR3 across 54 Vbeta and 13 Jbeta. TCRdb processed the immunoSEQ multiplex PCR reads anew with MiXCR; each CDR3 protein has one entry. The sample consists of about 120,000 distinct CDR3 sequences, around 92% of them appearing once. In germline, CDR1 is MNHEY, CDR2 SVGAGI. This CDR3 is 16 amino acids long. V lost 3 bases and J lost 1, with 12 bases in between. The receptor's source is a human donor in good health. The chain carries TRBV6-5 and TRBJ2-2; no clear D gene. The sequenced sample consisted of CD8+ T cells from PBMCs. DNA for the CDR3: TGTGCCAGCAGTTATCGTCTACAGATGAACACCGGGGAGCTGTTTTTT. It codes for CASSYRLQMNTGELFF.